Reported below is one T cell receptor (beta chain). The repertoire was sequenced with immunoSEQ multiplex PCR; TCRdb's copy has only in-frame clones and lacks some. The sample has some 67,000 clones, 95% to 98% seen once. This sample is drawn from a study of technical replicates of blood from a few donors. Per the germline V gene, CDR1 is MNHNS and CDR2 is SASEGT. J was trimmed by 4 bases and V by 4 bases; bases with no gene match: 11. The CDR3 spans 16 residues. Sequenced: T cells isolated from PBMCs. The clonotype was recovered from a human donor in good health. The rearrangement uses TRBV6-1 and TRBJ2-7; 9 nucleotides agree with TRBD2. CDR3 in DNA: TGTGCCAGCAGTGCGCGGGGGACGGCGGGAGGGTACGAGCAGTACTTC. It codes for CASSARGTAGGYEQYF.